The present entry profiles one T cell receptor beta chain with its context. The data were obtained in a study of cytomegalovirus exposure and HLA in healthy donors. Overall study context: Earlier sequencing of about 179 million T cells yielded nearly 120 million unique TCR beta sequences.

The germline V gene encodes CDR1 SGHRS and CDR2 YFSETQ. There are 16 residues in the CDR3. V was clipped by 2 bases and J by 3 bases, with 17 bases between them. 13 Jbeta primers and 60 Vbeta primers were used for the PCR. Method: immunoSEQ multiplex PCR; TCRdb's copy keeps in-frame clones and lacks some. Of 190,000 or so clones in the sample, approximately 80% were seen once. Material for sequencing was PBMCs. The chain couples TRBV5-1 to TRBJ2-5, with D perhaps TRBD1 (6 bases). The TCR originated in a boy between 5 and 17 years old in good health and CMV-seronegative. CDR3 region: CASSFSYRVEEETQYF. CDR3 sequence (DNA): TGCGCCAGCAGCTTTAGTTACAGGGTAGAGGAAGAGACCCAGTACTTC. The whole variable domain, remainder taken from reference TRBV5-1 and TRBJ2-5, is KAGVTQTPRYLIKTRGQQVTLSCSPISGHRSVSWYQQTPGQGLQFLFEYFSETQRNKGNFPGRFSGRQFSNSRSEMNVSTLELGDSALYLCASSFSYRVEEETQYFGPGTRLLVL.